This T cell receptor (beta chain) came from a study of T-cell reconstitution after alpha-beta-depleted transplantation in children. The study's findings and limits: Approximately two months post-transplant, alpha-beta T cells reportedly originated from several hundred expanded graft clones. Most T-cell counts and diversity one year after the transplant came from T cells that were newly produced. Surviving recipient T cells and intrathymic progenitors accounted for some patients' high TCRbeta diversity at day 60.

The table lists this clonotype with a few counts. The antigen remains undetermined. Unique molecular identifiers were used to barcode this TCRbeta library. TCRdb independently ran MiXCR on the PCR reads; one entry per CDR3 protein. The sample holds approximately 120,000 distinct CDR3 sequences; roughly 9.7% are singletons and the top ten take 24%. Per the germline V gene, CDR1 is SGHRS and CDR2 is YFSETQ. The CDR3 runs to 15 residues. V was clipped by 0 bases and J by 6 bases; unmatched bases: 2. Sequencing was performed on PBMCs, mostly from graft donor cells, taken 180 days after TCRalphabeta/CD19-depleted stem cell transplant. The origin of this receptor is a girl under three years old who had a stem cell transplant for combined immunodeficiency, so the T cells may come from the graft donor. V usage is TRBV5-1 and J usage is TRBJ2-1, with 11 bases identical to TRBD2. The CDR3 reads CASSLVSGGANEQFF. Here the CDR3 DNA reads TGCGCCAGCAGCTTGGTTAGCGGGGGGGCCAATGAGCAGTTCTTC.